This T cell receptor (beta chain) was sequenced for a study of T cells in Graves' hyperthyroidism and ophthalmopathy. Study outcomes and limitations: Expanded thyroid clonotypes (above 0.001) were mostly also found in blood.

This clonotype was seen ten or more times. Its specificity is unknown. Amplified TCR beta CDR3 regions came from RNA transcripts. HTBI primers were the set used in a first-round RT-PCR of the TCR CDR3. TCRdb ran MiXCR on the multiplex PCR reads and lists one entry per CDR3 protein. The sample records around 290,000 distinct CDR3 sequences, approximately 15% being singletons. Trimming cost V 5 bases and J 4 bases, with 21 bases left between them. This CDR3 has 17 residues. Germline values: CDR1 MNHEY, CDR2 SMNVEV (reference sequence). This TCR derives from a woman aged 40-49 years with Graves' hyperthyroidism. Material: blood. This rearrangement joins TRBV27 to TRBJ2-1; D not resolved. For the CDR3, the DNA is TGTGCCAGCAGTCCGTACCCCCCCACTCTATCTTACAATGAGCAGTTCTTC. Translating it yields CASSPYPPTLSYNEQFF.